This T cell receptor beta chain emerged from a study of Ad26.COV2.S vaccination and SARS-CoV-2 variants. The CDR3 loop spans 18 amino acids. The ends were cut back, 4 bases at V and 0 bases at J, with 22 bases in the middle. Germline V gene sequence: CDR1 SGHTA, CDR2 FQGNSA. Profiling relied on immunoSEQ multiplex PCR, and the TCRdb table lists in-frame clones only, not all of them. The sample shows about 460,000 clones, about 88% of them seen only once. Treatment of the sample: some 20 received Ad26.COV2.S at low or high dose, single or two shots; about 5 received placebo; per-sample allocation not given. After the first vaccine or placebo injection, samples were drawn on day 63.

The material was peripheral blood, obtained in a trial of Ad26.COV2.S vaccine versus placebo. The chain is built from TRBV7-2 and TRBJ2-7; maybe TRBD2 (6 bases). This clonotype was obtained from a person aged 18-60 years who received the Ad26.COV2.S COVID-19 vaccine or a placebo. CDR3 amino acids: CASSSVYTGLPSSYEQYF. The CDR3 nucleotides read TGTGCCAGCAGCTCCGTCTATACAGGACTACCATCCTCCTACGAGCAGTACTTC.